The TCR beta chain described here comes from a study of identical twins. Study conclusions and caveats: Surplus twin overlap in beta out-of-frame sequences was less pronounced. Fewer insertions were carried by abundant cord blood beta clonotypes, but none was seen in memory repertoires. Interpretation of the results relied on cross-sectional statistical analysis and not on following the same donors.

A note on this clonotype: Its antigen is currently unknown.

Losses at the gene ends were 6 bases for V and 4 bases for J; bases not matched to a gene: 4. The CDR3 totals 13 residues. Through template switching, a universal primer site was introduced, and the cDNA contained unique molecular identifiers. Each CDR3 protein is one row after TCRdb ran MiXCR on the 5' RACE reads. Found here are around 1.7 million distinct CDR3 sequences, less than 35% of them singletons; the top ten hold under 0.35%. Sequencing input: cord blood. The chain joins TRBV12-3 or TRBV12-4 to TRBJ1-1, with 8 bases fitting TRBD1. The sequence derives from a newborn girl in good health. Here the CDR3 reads CASRKTGATEAFF. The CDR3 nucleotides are TGTGCCAGCAGAAAGACAGGGGCCACTGAAGCTTTCTTT.